The 19 T cell receptor beta chains presented below share a single source sample, sequenced in a study of regulatory T cells in long-lasting Graves disease. Indicated time point: persistent/refractory GD, antithyroid drugs over 5 years with positive TRAb. From RNA extracted from PBMCs, the TCR library was made. Construction of the TCR beta libraries employed iRepertoire HTBI primers in conjunction with Arm-PCR of CDR3 regions. TCRdb processed the multiplex PCR reads anew with MiXCR; each CDR3 protein has one entry. The data contain around 450,000 distinct CDR3 sequences, about a fifth of them singletons. The sample was peripheral blood mononuclear cells (PBMCs), taken when the disease was refractory, from a patient treated with antithyroid drugs. All receptors come from a female donor with Graves disease.

The V gene is TRBV28, the J gene TRBJ2-6, with 8 bases identical to TRBD1. CDR1 is MDHEN, CDR2 SYDVKM, per germline. V dropped 4 bases and J dropped 1; count of bases not matched to a gene: 6. The CDR3 spans 17 residues. The CDR3 bases are TGTGCCAGCAGTTCCGGGACAGGTGTGTCTGGGGCCAACGTCCTGACTTTC. This translates into CASSSGTGVSGANVLTF.

As for this clonotype: A read error may account for a junction end that differs from germline. V is TRBV28 and J is TRBJ1-1; maybe TRBD1 (6 bases). CDR1 MDHEN and CDR2 SYDVKM come from the germline V gene. The CDR3 runs 14 residues. The CDR3 sequence: CASQPGHLNTGAFF. The CDR3 DNA reads as TGTGCCAGCCAACCGGGACACCTGAACACTGGAGCTTTCTTT. Full variable domain (outside the CDR3, taken from reference TRBV28 and TRBJ1-1): DVKVTQSSRYLVKRTGEKVFLECVQDMDHENMFWYRQDPGLGLRLIYFSYDVKMKEKGDIPEGYSVSREKKERFSLILESASTNQTSMYLCASQPGHLNTGAFFGQGTRLTVV.

The chain recombines TRBV15 with TRBJ2-1; no clear D. V dropped 5 bases and J dropped 7 bases, with 21 bases sitting between them. This CDR3 contains 16 residues. Germline CDR1 reads LNHNV; CDR2 reads YYDKDF (reference sequence). The CDR3 is CATSARSGPPGNEQFF. Here the CDR3 DNA reads TGTGCCACCAGCGCCCGTTCCGGGCCCCCCGGGAATGAGCAGTTCTTC.

This clonotype was counted at least ten times. Germline is not matched at one junction end, which may reflect a read error. The V gene is TRBV5-1, the J gene TRBJ2-2, with D possibly matching TRBD2 (5 bases). CDR1 and CDR2 (germline): SGHRS, YFSETQ. The CDR3 is made up of 15 amino acids. In DNA, the CDR3 is TGTGCCAGCAGCCCACCGGGATCTAACACCGGGGAGCTGTTTTTT. This gives the protein CASSPPGSNTGELFF.

Ten or more counts support this clonotype. The chain links TRBV28 to TRBJ2-2; possibly TRBD2 for D (6 bases). CDR1 MDHEN and CDR2 SYDVKM come from the germline V gene. Trimming cost V 3 bases and J 3 bases, with 11 bases left between them. The CDR3 length is 15 residues. The CDR3 nucleotides are TGTGCCAGCAGTTTTTCCGGGACTCACACCGGGGAGCTGTTTTTT. It encodes CASSFSGTHTGELFF.

This clonotype was recorded at least ten times. This rearrangement joins TRBV6-5 to TRBJ2-7, with 7 bases aligning to TRBD1. The length of the CDR3 is 16 residues. Germline values: CDR1 MNHEY, CDR2 SVGAGI. V was pared by 0 bases and J by 2 bases, with 7 bases of the junction left unmatched. This CDR3 reads CASSYSGAGGTYEQYF. The CDR3 DNA reads TGTGCCAGCAGTTACTCGGGGGCAGGGGGAACCTACGAGCAGTACTTC.

This clonotype was seen a handful of times. The V gene is TRBV7-2, the J gene TRBJ1-2; no definite D call. V was shortened by 4 bases and J by 4 bases, with 10 bases between the two germline ends. Per the germline V gene, CDR1 is SGHTA and CDR2 is FQGNSA. The CDR3 extends over 13 amino acids. CDR3 amino acids: CASSYGLTYGYTF. The DNA for the CDR3 is TGTGCCAGCAGCTACGGACTCACCTATGGCTACACCTTC.

This clonotype came up many times. This chain uses TRBV6-1 with TRBJ2-2, with 8 bases lining up with TRBD2. With V trimmed by 5 bases and J by 0 bases, 5 bases remained unmatched. Germline V gene lookup returns CDR1 MNHNS and CDR2 SASEGT. This CDR3 has 16 amino acids. The CDR3 coding sequence is TGTGCCAGCAGTAAACTAGCGGAAACGAACACCGGGGAGCTGTTTTTT. Amino acids: CASSKLAETNTGELFF.

This clonotype came up many times. V usage is TRBV16 and J usage is TRBJ2-7; 11 nucleotides match TRBD1. CDR3 size: 15 residues. V gave up 4 bases and J gave up 6 bases; unmatched junction bases: 8. Germline V CDR1 and CDR2: KGHSY, FQNENV. The CDR3 DNA reads TGTGCCAGCAGCCGAGACGGGACAGGGGGAATCGAGCAGTACTTC. Its protein product is CASSRDGTGGIEQYF.

There are a few counts of this clonotype. V and J are TRBV24-1 and TRBJ2-1; 8 bases agree with TRBD2. Looked up from germline, CDR1 is KGHDR and CDR2 is SFDVKD. Germline trimming cut 9 bases from V and 4 bases from J; bases unmatched to any gene: 4. This CDR3 contains 13 residues. CDR3 sequence: CATQRGQYNEQFF. In DNA, the CDR3 is TGTGCCACCCAGCGGGGGCAATACAATGAGCAGTTCTTC.

The V and J genes are TRBV6-1 and TRBJ1-6; no firm D call. Germline V gene data show CDR1 as MNHNS and CDR2 as SASEGT. CDR3 length: 14 amino acids. With 6 bases removed from V and 8 bases from J, the gap between germline ends came to 14 bases. CDR3 region: CASSSVGGDSPLHF. CDR3 coding DNA: TGTGCCAGCAGCTCGGTTGGCGGGGATTCACCCCTCCACTTT.

V usage is TRBV6-1 and J usage is TRBJ1-4; TRBD1 is a possible D gene (6 bases). V lost 7 bases and J lost 3, with 15 bases in between. Germline V CDR1 and CDR2: MNHNS, SASEGT. CDR3 size: 15 residues. CDR3 in amino acids: CASTPWPGANEKLFF. The CDR3 nucleotides are TGTGCCAGCACCCCATGGCCAGGGGCTAATGAAAAACTGTTTTTT.

The rearrangement links TRBV5-1 to TRBJ2-5; 10 positions agree with TRBD1. CDR1 and CDR2 from the germline V gene are SGHRS and YFSETQ. Trimming removed 0 bases from V and 1 base from J; junction bases left unmatched: 3. The length of the CDR3 is 16 residues. CDR3 coding DNA: TGCGCCAGCAGCTTGGAAGGGGACAGGGGCCAAGAGACCCAGTACTTC. It specifies CASSLEGDRGQETQYF.

In this sample, this clonotype turned up many times. This chain links TRBV2 with TRBJ2-5; possible D gene TRBD2, 5 bases. The CDR3 extends over 16 amino acids. Germline V gene sequence: CDR1 SNHLY, CDR2 FYNNEI. V was trimmed by 6 bases and J by 5 bases, leaving 22 bases between them. The CDR3 reads CASSPGDTASPETQYF. CDR3 coding DNA: TGTGCCAGCAGCCCCGGGGATACAGCCAGCCCCGAGACCCAGTACTTC.

There are many counts of this clonotype. The chain recombines TRBV7-2 with TRBJ2-7, with a tentative D call TRBD2 (7 bases). CDR1 and CDR2 from the germline V gene are SGHTA and FQGNSA. The V end lost 4 bases, the J end lost 4 bases, and 14 bases lay between the germline ends. The CDR3 covers 14 residues. CDR3 DNA sequence: TGTGCCAGCAGCTCCGCGGGGGCCGATTACGAGCAGTACTTC. Amino acid sequence: CASSSAGADYEQYF.

With respect to this clonotype: The junction shows a germline mismatch at one end, possibly a read error. The CDR3 DNA reads TGTGCCACCAGTGGTCGACGGGTGGGTGAAGCTTTCTTT. Translated: CATSGRRVGEAFF. V gene TRBV27 combines with J gene TRBJ1-1; D call uncertain. The CDR3 length is 13 residues. CDR1 and CDR2 from the germline V gene are MNHEY and SMNVEV (reference sequence).

CDR3 residues: CASSSRTGSSYEQYF. DNA of the CDR3: TGTGCCAGCAGCTCTAGGACAGGGAGCTCCTACGAGCAGTACTTC. The gene calls are TRBV7-9 and TRBJ2-7; the match to TRBD1 covers 8 bases. The CDR3 spans 15 residues. V was pared by 4 bases and J by 0 bases, with 5 bases of the junction left unmatched. Germline CDR1 is SEHNR and CDR2 is FQNEAQ (reference sequence).

This chain uses TRBV30 with TRBJ1-1, with no clear D. V lost 2 bases and J lost 4, with 5 bases in between. Germline lookup yields CDR1 GTSNPN and CDR2 SVGIG (reference sequence). This CDR3 region has 11 residues. CDR3 nucleotide sequence: TGTGCCTGGAGTTCTGGCACTGAAGCTTTCTTT. This sequence encodes CAWSSGTEAFF.

The sample holds many counts of this clonotype. The chain carries TRBV19 and TRBJ1-2; a weak D match, TRBD1 (6 bases). The CDR3 is made up of 11 amino acids. CDR1 is LNHDA, CDR2 SQIVND, per germline (reference sequence). The CDR3, as DNA: TGTGCGGCAGGGGATATCTATGGCTACACCTTC. Protein sequence: CAAGDIYGYTF.